Presented here are 27 T cell receptor beta chains from one specimen sequenced in a study of T cell responses to AZD1222 COVID-19 vaccine. Repertoires were generated with immunoSEQ multiplex PCR, while TCRdb's copy carries only in-frame clones and drops some. The sample lists some 140,000 clones, 85% to 95% occurring once. The sample here was peripheral blood, taken on day 0 of AZD1222 vaccination. These receptors all stem from an adult in good health.

This clone was seen a few times. The chain is built from TRBV5-1 and TRBJ2-1, with TRBD2 matching 11 bases. Germline CDR1 and CDR2: SGHRS and YFSETQ. V shed 4 bases, J shed 4 bases, and the junction held 4 bases outside the gene matches. The length of the CDR3 is 15 residues. This CDR3 is CASSAGTSGYNEQFF. DNA for the CDR3: TGCGCCAGCAGCGCCGGGACTAGCGGTTACAATGAGCAGTTCTTC.

V and J are TRBV9 and TRBJ2-2; 7 bases align to TRBD2. The CDR3 is 15 residues long. CDR1 SGDLS and CDR2 YYNGEE come from the germline V gene. V lost 4 bases and J lost 2; bases outside the gene matches: 5. The DNA for the CDR3 is TGTGCCAGCAGCAGCGGGGAGGGAAACACCGGGGAGCTGTTTTTT. As protein: CASSSGEGNTGELFF.

The V call is TRBV3-1 (or the pseudogene TRBV3-2), the J call TRBJ1-3, with D uncertain. CDR1 and CDR2 (germline): LGHDT, YNNKEL (reference sequence). Trimming took 4 bases from V and 0 from J, leaving 4 bases between them. CDR3 size: 13 residues. The CDR3 spells CASSRASGNTIYF. The CDR3 region has the DNA TGTGCCAGCAGCCGGGCCTCTGGAAACACCATATATTTT.

V usage is TRBV7-8 and J usage is TRBJ2-7, with D possibly TRBD2 on 6 matching bases. This CDR3 has 15 amino acids. The germline V gene encodes CDR1 SGHVS and CDR2 FQNEAQ. V was shortened by 5 bases and J by 3 bases, with 17 bases between the two germline ends. The CDR3 is CASSQFPGLNYEQYF. The CDR3, as DNA: TGTGCCAGCAGCCAATTCCCGGGACTGAACTACGAGCAGTACTTC.

This clone came up once. This chain joins TRBV19 and TRBJ1-2; tentatively, D is TRBD1 (6 bases). From germline, CDR1 is LNHDA and CDR2 SQIVND (reference sequence). Trimming took 7 bases from V and 7 from J, leaving 22 bases between them. The CDR3 has 15 amino acids. The CDR3: CASTNRDRLLSGYTF. The DNA of the CDR3 is TGTGCCAGTACTAACAGGGATCGGCTACTTAGTGGCTACACCTTC.

The genes are TRBV5-1 and TRBJ1-5; 9 positions match TRBD1. Germline V CDR1 and CDR2: SGHRS, YFSETQ. The CDR3 is 16 amino acids. Unmatched junction bases numbered 7, after V lost 0 bases and J lost 6 bases. CDR3 nucleotides: TGCGCCAGCAGCTTGGGGCCAACAGGGGGCGTTCAGCCCCAGCATTTT. Translated, it gives CASSLGPTGGVQPQHF.

This clone was detected a few times. The chain carries TRBV28 and TRBJ1-5; weak D call: TRBD1 (5 bases). CDR3 length: 13 residues. CDR1 is MDHEN, CDR2 SYDVKM, per germline. V lost 6 bases to trimming and J lost 7 bases, with 13 bases between them. CDR3 loop: CASRGGVGQPQHF. The CDR3 DNA sequence: TGTGCCAGCAGGGGAGGGGTTGGACAGCCCCAGCATTTT.

The rearrangement joins TRBV30 to TRBJ1-1, with a weak D call TRBD1 (5 bases). The CDR3 totals 14 residues. CDR1 GTSNPN and CDR2 SVGIG come from the germline V gene (reference sequence). The V end lost 3 bases, the J end lost 4 bases, and 15 bases lay between the germline ends. CDR3 bases: TGTGCCTGGAGATTATGGGGGACGGGCACTGAAGCTTTCTTT. Translated, it gives CAWRLWGTGTEAFF.

The chain has TRBV10-3 and TRBJ1-1; the D is unclear. Germline loops: CDR1 ENHRY, CDR2 SYGVKD. V was clipped by 4 bases and J by 2 bases, with 11 bases between them. The CDR3 sequence is 14 residues long. The CDR3 region is CAISGSQINTEAFF. The CDR3 nucleotides are TGTGCCATCAGTGGCTCTCAGATTAACACTGAAGCTTTCTTT.

The V and J genes are TRBV7-3 and TRBJ2-2; 8 bases are shared with TRBD2. With 8 bases clipped from V and 5 bases from J, the junction kept 7 bases outside the gene matches. Germline lookup yields CDR1 SGHTA and CDR2 FQGTGA. This CDR3 has 14 amino acids. CDR3 region: CASSPRGGTGELFF. CDR3 nucleotides: TGTGCCAGCTCCCCTCGCGGGGGGACCGGGGAGCTGTTTTTT.

As DNA, the CDR3 is TGTGCCACCAGCAGAGATCTCCGAACACTGAACACTGAAGCTTTCTTT. Translating it yields CATSRDLRTLNTEAFF. The chain is built from TRBV15 and TRBJ1-1; D uncertain. The germline V gene encodes CDR1 LNHNV and CDR2 YYDKDF (reference sequence). The CDR3 is made up of 16 amino acids. V dropped 0 bases and J dropped 0 bases, with 11 bases sitting between them.

The V gene is TRBV11-3, the J gene TRBJ1-2; tentative D call: TRBD1 (5 bases). The ends were cut back, 4 bases at V and 0 bases at J, with 18 bases in the middle. Germline loops: CDR1 SGHNT, CDR2 YENEEA. The CDR3 is 17 amino acids. The CDR3 sequence is CASSSHSGRVANYGYTF. The CDR3 region has the DNA TGTGCCAGCAGCTCCCATTCCGGCAGGGTAGCTAACTATGGCTACACCTTC.

This chain connects TRBV4-1 to TRBJ2-3, with 12 bases identical to TRBD2. Germline CDR1 is MGHRA and CDR2 is YSYEKL. The CDR3 extends over 19 amino acids. After removal of 1 base from V and 0 bases from J, the junction contained 8 bases not matched to a gene. The CDR3 loop is CASSQGTSGEFISTDTQYF. DNA for the CDR3: TGCGCCAGCAGCCAAGGGACTAGCGGGGAATTCATTAGCACAGATACGCAGTATTTT.

The chain couples TRBV4-3 to TRBJ1-2; no clear D gene. In germline, CDR1 is LGHNA, CDR2 YSLEER. V lost 0 bases and J 4 bases, leaving 12 bases between the germline ends. CDR3 length equals 15 residues. In DNA, the CDR3 is TGCGCCAGCAGCCAAGACGCTTTGGCAGGCTATGGCTACACCTTC. As protein: CASSQDALAGYGYTF.

V is TRBV11-3 and J is TRBJ1-2, with D possibly being TRBD1 (6 bases). V lost 3 bases to trimming and J lost 3 bases, with 8 bases between them. This CDR3 spans 13 amino acids. Germline V gives CDR1 SGHNT, CDR2 YENEEA. In DNA, the CDR3 is TGTGCCAGCAGCTTGACAGGTCACTATGGCTACACCTTC. Translated: CASSLTGHYGYTF.

The chain has TRBV28 and TRBJ1-1; 9 bases agree with TRBD1. Trimming at V came to 4 bases and at J to 1 base, leaving 4 bases not matched to a gene. Germline values: CDR1 MDHEN, CDR2 SYDVKM. CDR3 length equals 15 residues. In DNA, the CDR3 is TGTGCCAGCAGTTCTGGACAGGGGAAGAACACTGAAGCTTTCTTT. Amino acids: CASSSGQGKNTEAFF.

The chain joins TRBV19 to TRBJ1-5; tentatively, D is TRBD1 (5 bases). CDR3 length: 14 amino acids. Trimming removed 2 bases at V and 6 bases at J, with 11 bases between. Germline V CDR1 and CDR2: LNHDA, SQIVND (reference sequence). The CDR3 DNA is TGTGCCAGTAGTATACAGGGTGGTGGTCAGCCCCAGCATTTT. Translating gives CASSIQGGGQPQHF.

The chain carries TRBV5-1 and TRBJ2-5; the match to TRBD2 covers 7 bases. This CDR3 has 17 amino acids. The germline V gene has CDR1 SGHRS and CDR2 YFSETQ. V lost 4 bases, J lost 2 bases, and 14 bases stayed unmatched. The CDR3 nucleotides read TGCGCCAGCAGCACTCTTGCGGGAGAGGGTGGGCAAGAGACCCAGTACTTC. Amino acids: CASSTLAGEGGQETQYF.

The chain links TRBV3-1 (or the pseudogene TRBV3-2) to TRBJ2-6; a possible D gene is TRBD2 (5 bases). Deletions cut 4 bases from V and 2 bases from J, with 9 bases between. The CDR3 has 15 amino acids. The germline V gene encodes CDR1 LGHDT and CDR2 YNNKEL (reference sequence). CDR3: CASSPSSPGANVLTF. The CDR3 DNA reads as TGTGCCAGCAGCCCCTCTAGCCCTGGGGCCAACGTCCTGACTTTC.

The gene calls are TRBV11-2 and TRBJ2-5, with D hard to call. This CDR3 contains 12 residues. V shed 1 base and J shed 5 bases, with 5 bases lying between them. Germline assignment: CDR1 SGHAT and CDR2 FQNNGV. In DNA form, the CDR3 reads TGTGCCAGCAGCTTAGGCACGGAGACCCAGTACTTC. This gives the protein CASSLGTETQYF.

This chain joins TRBV11-3 and TRBJ1-1; possible D gene TRBD1, 6 bases. The germline gives CDR1 SGHNT, CDR2 YENEEA. V was cut by 0 bases and J by 0 bases, with 20 bases left in between. There are 19 residues in the CDR3. The CDR3 here is CASSLDLPIQGDLNTEAFF. The DNA for the CDR3 is TGTGCCAGCAGCTTAGATCTCCCTATACAGGGCGATCTGAACACTGAAGCTTTCTTT.

This chain connects TRBV9 to TRBJ2-3, with TRBD2 matching over 13 bases. CDR1 SGDLS and CDR2 YYNGEE come from the germline V gene. The CDR3 has 16 residues. J was trimmed by 6 bases and V by 2 bases; bases with no gene match: 6. CDR3 coding DNA: TGTGCCAGCAGCGTCCGGGGACTAGCGGGATCCGATACGCAGTATTTT. It translates to CASSVRGLAGSDTQYF.

This clone was detected a few times. The chain joins TRBV18 to TRBJ1-6; no clear D. The CDR3 sequence is 15 residues long. The germline V gene has CDR1 KGHSH and CDR2 LQKENI. V was cut by 5 bases and J by 8 bases, with 16 bases left in between. CDR3 protein: CASSSRDFGDSPLHF. In DNA, the CDR3 is TGTGCCAGCTCATCCCGGGATTTTGGGGATTCACCCCTCCACTTT.

This rearrangement joins TRBV9 to TRBJ1-6; D unclear. Germline V gene sequence: CDR1 SGDLS, CDR2 YYNGEE. CDR3 length equals 15 residues. V was cut by 4 bases and J by 8 bases, with 16 bases left in between. CDR3 residues: CASSPSPFSDSPLHF. The CDR3 nucleotides are TGTGCCAGCAGCCCCAGCCCTTTTTCTGATTCACCCCTCCACTTT.

J is TRBJ2-1 and V is TRBV7-2; 7 bases line up with TRBD1. Germline CDR1 reads SGHTA; CDR2 reads FQGNSA. The J segment lost 4 bases and the V segment lost 4 bases, leaving 10 bases of the junction unmatched. CDR3 length equals 16 residues. The CDR3 DNA reads as TGTGCCAGCAGCTCCCCTAGGACAGGCGATTACAATGAGCAGTTCTTC. Protein product: CASSSPRTGDYNEQFF.

V and J are TRBV3-1 (or the pseudogene TRBV3-2) and TRBJ2-3; D gene uncertain. Germline CDR1 is LGHDT and CDR2 is YNNKEL (reference sequence). The CDR3 runs to 17 residues. Trimming shortened V by 1 base and J by 2 bases, and 16 bases separated the two germline ends. The CDR3 DNA follows: TGTGCCAGCAGCCAAGGTATCGGGCGGAAATCCACAGATACGCAGTATTTT. As protein: CASSQGIGRKSTDTQYF.

This chain uses TRBV4-2 with TRBJ2-3, with D possibly TRBD2 on 6 matching bases. Germline loops: CDR1 LGHNA, CDR2 YNFKEQ. V was clipped by 1 base and J by 6 bases, with 11 bases between them. The CDR3 runs to 14 residues. The CDR3 sequence: CASSQVLAQDTQYF. DNA of the CDR3: TGTGCCAGCAGCCAAGTCCTAGCGCAGGATACGCAGTATTTT.